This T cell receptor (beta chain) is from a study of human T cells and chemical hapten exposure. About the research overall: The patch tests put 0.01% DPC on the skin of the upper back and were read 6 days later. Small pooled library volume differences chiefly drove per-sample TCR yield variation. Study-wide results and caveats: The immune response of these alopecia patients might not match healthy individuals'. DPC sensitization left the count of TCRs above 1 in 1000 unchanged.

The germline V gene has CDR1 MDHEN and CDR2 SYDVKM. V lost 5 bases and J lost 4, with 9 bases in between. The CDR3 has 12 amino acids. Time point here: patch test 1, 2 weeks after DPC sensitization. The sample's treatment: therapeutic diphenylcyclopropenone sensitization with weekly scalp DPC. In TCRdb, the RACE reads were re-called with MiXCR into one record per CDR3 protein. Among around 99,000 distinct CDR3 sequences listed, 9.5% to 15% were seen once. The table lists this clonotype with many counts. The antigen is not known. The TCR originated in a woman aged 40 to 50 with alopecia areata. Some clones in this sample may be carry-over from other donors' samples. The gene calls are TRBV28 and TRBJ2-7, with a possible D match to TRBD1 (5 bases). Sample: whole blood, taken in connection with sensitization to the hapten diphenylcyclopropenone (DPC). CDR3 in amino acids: CASSPRDYEQYF. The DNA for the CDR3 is TGTGCCAGCAGTCCCAGGGATTACGAGCAGTACTTC.